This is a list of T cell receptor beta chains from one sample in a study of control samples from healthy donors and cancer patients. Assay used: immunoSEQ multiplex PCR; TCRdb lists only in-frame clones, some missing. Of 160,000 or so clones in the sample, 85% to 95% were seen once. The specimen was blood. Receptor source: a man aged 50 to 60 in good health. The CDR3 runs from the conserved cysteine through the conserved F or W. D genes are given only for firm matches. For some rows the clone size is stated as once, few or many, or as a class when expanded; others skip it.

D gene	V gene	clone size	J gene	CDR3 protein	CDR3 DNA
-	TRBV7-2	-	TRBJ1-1	CASSVQGFNTEAFF	TGTGCCAGCAGCGTACAGGGTTTCAACACTGAAGCTTTCTTT
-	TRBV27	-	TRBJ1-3	CASSPYNGNTIYF	TGTGCCAGCAGTCCCTACAATGGAAACACCATATATTTT
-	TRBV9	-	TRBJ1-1	CASSPLKTVNTEAFF	TGTGCCAGCAGCCCCTTGAAGACGGTGAACACTGAAGCTTTCTTT
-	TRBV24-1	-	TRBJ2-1	CATSDLNAGSYNEQFF	TGTGCCACCAGTGATTTAAATGCGGGATCCTACAATGAGCAGTTCTTC
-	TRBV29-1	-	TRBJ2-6	CSVQGSGANVLTF	TGCAGCGTACAGGGCTCTGGGGCCAACGTCCTGACTTTC
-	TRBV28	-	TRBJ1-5	CASTNPARQLHQPQHF	TGTGCCAGCACTAACCCAGCCCGACAGCTCCATCAGCCCCAGCATTTT
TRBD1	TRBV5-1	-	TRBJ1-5	CASSWDRGQPQHF	TGCGCCAGCAGCTGGGACAGGGGACAGCCCCAGCATTTT
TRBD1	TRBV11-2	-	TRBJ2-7	CASAPWGQLSYEQYF	TGTGCCAGCGCCCCTTGGGGACAGCTCTCCTACGAGCAGTACTTC
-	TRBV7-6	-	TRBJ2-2	CASSLYAGTLNTGELFF	TGTGCCAGCAGCTTATACGCCGGGACGCTAAACACCGGGGAGCTGTTTTTT
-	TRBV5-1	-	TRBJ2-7	CASSLGPHEQYF	TGCGCCAGCAGCTTGGGTCCCCACGAGCAGTACTTC
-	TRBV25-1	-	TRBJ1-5	CASSESGFQPQHF	TGTGCCAGCAGTGAATCCGGGTTTCAGCCCCAGCATTTT
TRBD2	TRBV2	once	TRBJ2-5	CASRWGGETQYF	TGTGCCAGCAGGTGGGGGGGTGAGACCCAGTACTTC
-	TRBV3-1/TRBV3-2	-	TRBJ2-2	CASTPSLPNTGELFF	TGTGCCAGCACCCCCAGCCTACCTAACACCGGGGAGCTGTTTTTT
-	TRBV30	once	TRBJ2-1	CAWSVSDEQFF	TGTGCCTGGAGTGTGAGCGATGAGCAGTTCTTC
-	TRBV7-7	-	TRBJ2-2	CASSLRAGSNTGELFF	TGTGCTAGCAGCTTAAGGGCGGGATCGAACACCGGGGAGCTGTTTTTT
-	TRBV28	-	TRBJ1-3	CASLWGAGNTIYF	TGTGCCAGCTTATGGGGGGCTGGAAACACCATATATTTT
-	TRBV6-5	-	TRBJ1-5	CASSSQGGQPQHF	TGTGCCAGCAGCTCTCAAGGGGGGCAGCCCCAGCATTTT
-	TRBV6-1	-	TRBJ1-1	CASSEGGRTEAFF	TGTGCCAGCAGTGAAGGGGGCCGGACCGAAGCTTTCTTT
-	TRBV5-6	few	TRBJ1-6	CASSLEGSNSPLHF	TGTGCCAGCAGCTTGGAAGGGAGCAATTCACCCCTCCACTTT
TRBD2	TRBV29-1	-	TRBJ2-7	CSGTASGRYEQYF	TGCAGCGGCACCGCTAGCGGGAGATACGAGCAGTACTTC
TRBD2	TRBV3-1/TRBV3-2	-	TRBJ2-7	CASKLKREGSYEQYF	TGTGCCAGCAAGCTTAAGCGGGAGGGCTCCTACGAGCAGTACTTC
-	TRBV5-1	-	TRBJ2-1	CASTLDSYNEQFF	TGCGCCAGCACCTTGGACAGCTACAATGAGCAGTTCTTC
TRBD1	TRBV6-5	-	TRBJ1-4	CASSTGQGYEKLFF	TGTGCCAGCAGTACTGGACAGGGTTACGAAAAACTGTTTTTT
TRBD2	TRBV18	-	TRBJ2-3	CASSPLAGGLRDTQYF	TGTGCCAGCTCACCTCTAGCGGGAGGCCTTCGGGATACGCAGTATTTT
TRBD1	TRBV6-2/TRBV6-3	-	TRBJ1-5	CASSPTGFGNQPQHF	TGTGCCAGCAGCCCGACAGGGTTCGGCAATCAGCCCCAGCATTTT
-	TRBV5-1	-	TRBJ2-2	CASSFRGDNTGELFF	TGCGCCAGCAGCTTCAGAGGTGATAACACCGGGGAGCTGTTTTTT
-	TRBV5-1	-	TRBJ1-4	CASRVGTNEKLFF	TGCGCCAGCAGGGTGGGAACTAATGAAAAACTGTTTTTT
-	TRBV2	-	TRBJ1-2	CASSATGDYGYTF	TGTGCCAGCAGTGCCACGGGGGACTATGGCTACACCTTC
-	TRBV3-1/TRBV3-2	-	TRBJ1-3	CASSRSSGNTIYF	TGTGCCAGCAGCCGGAGCTCTGGAAACACCATATATTTT
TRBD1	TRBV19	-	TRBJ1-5	CATRQGGQPQHF	TGTGCCACCCGACAGGGCGGACAGCCCCAGCATTTT
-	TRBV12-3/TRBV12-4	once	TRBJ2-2	CASSPREYGELFF	TGTGCCAGCAGTCCCCGAGAGTACGGGGAGCTGTTTTTT
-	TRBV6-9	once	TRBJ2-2	CASSPGPNTGELFF	TGTGCCAGCAGTCCCGGACCTAACACCGGGGAGCTGTTTTTT
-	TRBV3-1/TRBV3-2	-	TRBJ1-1	CASSLEGLNTEAFF	TGTGCCAGCAGCCTAGAGGGGTTGAACACTGAAGCTTTCTTT
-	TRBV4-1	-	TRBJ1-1	CASSQEITGRMNTEAFF	TGCGCCAGCAGCCAGGAGATAACAGGGCGAATGAACACTGAAGCTTTCTTT
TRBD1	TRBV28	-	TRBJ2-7	CASSFLDRGSYEQYF	TGTGCCAGCAGTTTTCTGGACAGGGGCTCCTACGAGCAGTACTTC
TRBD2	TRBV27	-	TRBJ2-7	CASSLSVSGTSGYEQYF	TGTGCCAGCAGTTTATCAGTTTCCGGGACTAGCGGCTACGAGCAGTACTTC
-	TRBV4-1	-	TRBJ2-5	CASSQPFRTEFTYF	TGCGCCAGCAGCCAACCCTTCCGGACAGAATTCACATACTTC
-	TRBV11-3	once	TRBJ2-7	CASSRPFDKTDEQYF	TGTGCCAGCAGCCGACCATTTGATAAGACAGACGAGCAGTACTTC
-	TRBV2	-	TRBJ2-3	CASSGTSTDTQYF	TGTGCCAGCAGTGGGACTAGCACAGATACGCAGTATTTT
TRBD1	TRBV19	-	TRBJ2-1	CASSIWDRGLGNEQFF	TGTGCCAGTAGTATCTGGGACAGGGGTCTAGGCAATGAGCAGTTCTTC
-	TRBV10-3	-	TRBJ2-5	CAISDSREGETQYF	TGTGCCATCAGTGACTCCCGCGAAGGGGAGACCCAGTACTTC
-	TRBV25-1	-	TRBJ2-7	CASSNTGTVHEQYF	TGTGCCAGCAGTAACACCGGGACGGTCCACGAGCAGTACTTC
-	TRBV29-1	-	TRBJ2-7	CSVLRDDYEQYF	TGCAGCGTCCTAAGGGACGACTACGAGCAGTACTTC
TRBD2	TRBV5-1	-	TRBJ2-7	CASSWRAILAGDYEQYF	TGCGCCAGCAGCTGGAGGGCCATACTAGCGGGAGACTACGAGCAGTACTTC
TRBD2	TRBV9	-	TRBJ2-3	CASSVLGLAGVLDTQYF	TGTGCCAGCAGCGTCCTCGGACTAGCGGGAGTGTTAGATACGCAGTATTTT
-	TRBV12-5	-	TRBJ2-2	CASGLGSTGELFF	TGTGCTAGTGGTTTGGGTAGCACCGGGGAGCTGTTTTTT
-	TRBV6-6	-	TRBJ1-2	CAIHPGIKANYGYTF	TGTGCCATCCATCCAGGGATTAAAGCTAACTATGGCTACACCTTC
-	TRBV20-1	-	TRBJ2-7	CSARENGEQYF	TGCAGTGCTAGGGAAAATGGCGAGCAGTACTTC
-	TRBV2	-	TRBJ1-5	CASRLGPINQPQHF	TGTGCCAGCAGGCTGGGACCGATCAATCAGCCCCAGCATTTT
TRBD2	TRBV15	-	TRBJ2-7	CATSRRGGSGVDRYEQYF	TGTGCCACCAGCCGAAGAGGGGGTAGCGGGGTGGATAGATACGAGCAGTACTTC
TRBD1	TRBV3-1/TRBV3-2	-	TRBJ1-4	CASSPSGTGGEKLFF	TGTGCCAGCAGCCCGTCCGGGACAGGGGGCGAAAAACTGTTTTTT
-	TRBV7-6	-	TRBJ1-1	CASSLGGTNTEAFF	TGTGCCAGCAGCTTAGGAGGGACGAACACTGAAGCTTTCTTT
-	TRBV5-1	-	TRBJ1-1	CASSLASGRVIPEAFF	TGCGCCAGCAGCTTGGCCTCGGGCAGGGTGATCCCTGAAGCTTTCTTT
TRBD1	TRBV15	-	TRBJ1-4	CATSRGTGGEKLFF	TGTGCCACCAGCAGAGGCACAGGGGGTGAAAAACTGTTTTTT
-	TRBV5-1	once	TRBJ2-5	CASSLAAGGYETQYF	TGCGCCAGCAGCTTGGCGGCAGGGGGGTACGAGACCCAGTACTTC
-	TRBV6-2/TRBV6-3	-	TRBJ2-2	CASSHFGERTGELFF	TGTGCCAGCAGCCACTTTGGGGAGAGGACCGGGGAGCTGTTTTTT